A selection of T cell receptor beta chains follows, all from one sample in a study of blood T cell repertoires in COVID-19. TCRdb keeps only in-frame clones here, not all; method: immunoSEQ multiplex PCR. Of some 180,000 clones in the sample, more than 70% were seen once. Material for sequencing was peripheral blood. These receptors were collected from a woman aged 60-75 years with acute or convalescent COVID-19. The CDR3 runs from the conserved cysteine through the conserved F or W. D genes are given only for firm matches. Size values are once, few and many counts, or a class for expanded clones, and some rows have none.

V gene	J gene	D gene	clone size	CDR3 protein	CDR3 DNA
TRBV11-2	TRBJ1-1	NA	NA	CASSITTGSEAFF	TGTGCCAGCAGCATTACTACAGGATCTGAAGCTTTCTTT
TRBV11-2	TRBJ1-4	TRBD1	once	CASSSGTGGREKLFF	TGTGCCAGCAGCTCAGGGACAGGAGGGCGCGAAAAACTGTTTTTT
TRBV9	TRBJ1-1	TRBD1	few	CASSAHRDRATEAFF	TGTGCCAGCAGCGCGCACCGGGACAGGGCTACTGAAGCTTTCTTT
TRBV28	TRBJ2-1	TRBD2	NA	CASSLGRGQQFF	TGTGCCAGCAGTTTAGGGAGGGGACAGCAGTTCTTC
TRBV27	TRBJ1-1	NA	NA	CASSLWADYTEAFF	TGTGCCAGCAGTTTATGGGCAGATTACACTGAAGCTTTCTTT
TRBV4-2	TRBJ2-5	NA	NA	CASSSSAGETQYF	TGTGCCAGCAGCTCTTCGGCGGGAGAGACCCAGTACTTC
TRBV19	TRBJ1-1	TRBD1	NA	CASTHRGANTEAFF	TGTGCCAGTACCCACAGGGGGGCTAACACTGAAGCTTTCTTT
TRBV5-6	TRBJ1-5	NA	NA	CASNAGGPDNQPQHF	TGTGCCAGCAACGCCGGGGGGCCTGACAATCAGCCCCAGCATTTT
TRBV20-1	TRBJ1-1	NA	NA	CSASRTNTEAFF	TGCAGTGCTAGTAGGACAAACACTGAAGCTTTCTTT
TRBV4-1	TRBJ2-1	NA	NA	CASSPVGAERYEQFF	TGCGCCAGCAGCCCAGTCGGAGCCGAGAGGTATGAGCAGTTCTTC
TRBV15	TRBJ2-4	TRBD1	NA	CATSRDREWEIQYF	TGTGCCACCAGCAGGGACAGGGAATGGGAGATTCAGTACTTC
TRBV10-2	TRBJ2-3	TRBD1	NA	CASRAGTGSSDTQYF	TGCGCCAGCAGGGCCGGGACAGGGTCTTCGGATACGCAGTATTTT
TRBV19	TRBJ1-5	TRBD1	NA	CASSSGQGVSNQPQHF	TGTGCCAGTAGTAGCGGACAGGGGGTCTCTAATCAGCCCCAGCATTTT
TRBV15	TRBJ1-3	NA	NA	CATSRGGPPGNTIYF	TGTGCCACCAGCAGAGGAGGCCCGCCTGGAAACACCATATATTTT
TRBV6-2/TRBV6-3	TRBJ2-2	TRBD2	many	CASSYSLGGGAGELFF	TGTGCCAGCAGTTACTCTCTTGGCGGGGGGGCCGGGGAGCTGTTTTTT
TRBV3-1/TRBV3-2	TRBJ2-2	TRBD2	NA	CASSQDSEGLAVTGELFF	TGTGCCAGCAGCCAAGATAGTGAGGGACTAGCTGTCACCGGGGAGCTGTTTTTT
TRBV7-2	TRBJ2-1	TRBD2	once	CASSLARGLAGYNEQFF	TGTGCCAGCAGCTTAGCGCGCGGACTAGCGGGATACAATGAGCAGTTCTTC
TRBV10-2	TRBJ1-4	TRBD1	NA	CASSEPDRREKLFF	TGCGCCAGCAGTGAACCGGACAGGCGTGAAAAACTGTTTTTT
TRBV5-4	TRBJ2-3	TRBD2	NA	CASSGNGGVGTDTQYF	TGTGCCAGCAGCGGTAACGGGGGGGTAGGCACAGATACGCAGTATTTT
TRBV19	TRBJ1-1	NA	NA	CASSLQGWGTEAFF	TGTGCCAGTAGCTTACAGGGATGGGGCACTGAAGCTTTCTTT
TRBV24-1	TRBJ2-3	TRBD2	NA	CATSDSPGLAGGSTDTQYF	TGTGCCACCAGTGACTCGCCTGGACTAGCGGGAGGAAGCACAGATACGCAGTATTTT
TRBV28	TRBJ2-7	NA	NA	CASSFGGTRYEQYF	TGTGCCAGCAGTTTCGGAGGGACCAGGTACGAGCAGTACTTC
TRBV19	TRBJ2-1	TRBD2	NA	CASSGRTSGSGEQFF	TGTGCCAGTAGTGGACGGACTAGCGGGAGTGGAGAGCAGTTCTTC
TRBV9	TRBJ1-2	TRBD1	NA	CASSGALTGVYGYTF	TGTGCCAGCAGCGGGGCCCTTACAGGGGTTTATGGCTACACCTTC
TRBV5-1	TRBJ1-4	NA	NA	CASSPTGSATNEKLFF	TGCGCCAGCAGCCCCACAGGGTCGGCAACTAATGAAAAACTGTTTTTT
TRBV29-1	TRBJ2-1	TRBD2	NA	CSVIGLAGVNEQFF	TGCAGCGTTATAGGACTAGCGGGAGTCAATGAGCAGTTCTTC
TRBV4-1	TRBJ2-1	TRBD1	NA	CASSLRQGTHNEQFF	TGCGCCAGCAGCCTAAGACAGGGGACCCACAATGAGCAGTTCTTC
TRBV12-3/TRBV12-4	TRBJ1-4	TRBD1	NA	CASRTGAGEKLFF	TGTGCCAGCAGGACAGGGGCGGGAGAAAAACTGTTTTTT
TRBV28	TRBJ1-1	NA	NA	CASSFPGYTEAFF	TGTGCCAGCAGTTTTCCAGGGTACACTGAAGCTTTCTTT
TRBV10-1	TRBJ2-1	TRBD2	once	CASGGTSWDEQFF	TGCGCCAGCGGAGGGACTAGTTGGGATGAGCAGTTCTTC
TRBV10-1	TRBJ2-1	TRBD2	NA	CASSETSGIGGEQFF	TGCGCCAGCAGTGAGACTAGCGGGATCGGGGGTGAGCAGTTCTTC
TRBV27	TRBJ1-2	NA	NA	CASSFGGVGRYGYTF	TGTGCCAGCAGTTTTGGAGGGGTAGGAAGGTATGGCTACACCTTC
TRBV15	TRBJ2-1	TRBD1	few	CATSWRQGSEQFF	TGTGCCACCAGCTGGAGACAGGGTAGTGAGCAGTTCTTC
TRBV28	TRBJ1-2	NA	few	CASITGSSYGYTF	TGTGCCAGCATTACAGGTTCCTCCTATGGCTACACCTTC
TRBV4-1	TRBJ1-3	TRBD1	NA	CASSTGQGADTIYF	TGCGCCAGCAGCACGGGACAGGGGGCAGACACCATATATTTT
TRBV11-3	TRBJ2-2	TRBD2	NA	CASSPTSGNTGELFF	TGTGCCAGCAGCCCGACTAGCGGAAACACCGGGGAGCTGTTTTTT
TRBV9	TRBJ2-3	TRBD2	once	CASSVGTSGSPDTQYF	TGTGCCAGCAGCGTAGGGACTAGCGGTTCCCCAGATACGCAGTATTTT
TRBV23-1	TRBJ2-1	NA	NA	CASSHPGHYNEQFF	TGCGCCAGCAGTCACCCCGGACACTACAATGAGCAGTTCTTC
TRBV29-1	TRBJ1-1	NA	NA	CSVLPGGGVRTEAFF	TGCAGCGTCCTTCCGGGAGGGGGGGTTCGCACTGAAGCTTTCTTT
TRBV19	TRBJ1-1	TRBD1	NA	CASSMGQGSSMNTEAFF	TGTGCCAGTAGTATGGGACAGGGGTCCTCGATGAACACTGAAGCTTTCTTT
TRBV18	TRBJ1-4	NA	NA	CASSPPNGGRVFF	TGTGCCAGCTCACCACCAAACGGTGGTCGGGTGTTTTTT
TRBV5-1	TRBJ2-1	NA	NA	CASSLASFNEQFF	TGCGCCAGCAGCTTGGCTAGCTTCAATGAGCAGTTCTTC
TRBV9	TRBJ1-4	TRBD1	NA	CASSRTGGQGGEKLFF	TGTGCCAGCAGCCGGACTGGGGGACAGGGCGGAGAAAAACTGTTTTTT